This paragraph covers one T cell receptor (beta chain) sequence. Its antigen is undetermined. The data are from a study of cytomegalovirus exposure and HLA in healthy donors. Study-level background: The 120 or so validation repertoires and the approximately 700 first-cohort repertoires shared a platform, a later analysis reported.

Generated by immunoSEQ multiplex PCR, the TCRdb table keeps only in-frame clones and is missing some. The sample lists about 160,000 clones; 86% were seen once. CDR1 is MNHNS and CDR2 is SASEGT in the germline V gene. There are 15 residues in the CDR3. With 1 base clipped from V and 9 bases from J, the junction kept 6 bases outside the gene matches. Study-wide findings and caveats: Investigators reported fewer than 200 TCR beta chains as tied to cytomegalovirus. CMV antigen specificity of a few CMV-associated chains was confirmed in vitro.

V gene TRBV6-1 combines with J gene TRBJ2-1; TRBD1 matches at 10 bases. The sample was PBMCs. The sequence derives from a woman in her twenties or thirties in good health and CMV-seronegative. This CDR3 is CASSEEGQGFAEQFF. DNA for the CDR3: TGTGCCAGCAGTGAAGAGGGACAGGGGTTCGCTGAGCAGTTCTTC.